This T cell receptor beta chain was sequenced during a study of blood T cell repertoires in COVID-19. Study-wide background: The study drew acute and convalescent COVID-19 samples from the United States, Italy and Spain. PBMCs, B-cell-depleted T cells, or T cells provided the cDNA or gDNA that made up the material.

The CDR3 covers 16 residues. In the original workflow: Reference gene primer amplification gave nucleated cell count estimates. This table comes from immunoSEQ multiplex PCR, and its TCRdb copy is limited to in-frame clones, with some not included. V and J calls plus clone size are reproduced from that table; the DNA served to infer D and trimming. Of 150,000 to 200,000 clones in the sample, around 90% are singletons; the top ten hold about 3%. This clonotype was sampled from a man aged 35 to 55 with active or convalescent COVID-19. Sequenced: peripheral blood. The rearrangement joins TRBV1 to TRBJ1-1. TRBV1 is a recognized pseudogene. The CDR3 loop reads CTSSQDSNRLNTEAFF. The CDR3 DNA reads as TGCACCAGCAGCCAAGATAGCAACCGTTTGAACACTGAAGCTTTCTTT.